The TCR beta chain described here comes from a study of OX40 agonist ivuxolimab in advanced cancers. Only in-frame clones appear in the TCRdb table, and some are missing; sequencing was by immunoSEQ multiplex PCR. Of about 17,000 clones in the sample, nearly 75% were seen once. This receptor was obtained from an adult with an advanced solid tumor such as melanoma, head and neck, liver or kidney cancer. The sample was CD4+ or CD8+ T cells sorted from blood, taken in a trial of the OX40 agonist ivuxolimab.

CDR3 coding DNA: TGTGCCAGCTCACCACGGGTGAGAGATAGCAATCAGCCCCAGCATTTT. This codes for CASSPRVRDSNQPQHF. The chain links TRBV18 to TRBJ1-5; D gene unclear. The CDR3 totals 16 residues. The ends were cut back, 1 base at V and 0 bases at J, with 10 bases in the middle. Germline-derived CDR1 and CDR2 are KGHSH and LQKENI.